The 27 T cell receptor beta chains presented below share a single source sample, sequenced in a study of T cell responses to AZD1222 COVID-19 vaccine. The protocol was immunoSEQ multiplex PCR, while the TCRdb copy is restricted to in-frame clones and leaves out a portion. This table has more than 80,000 clones, under 90% appearing once. The material sequenced was peripheral blood, taken on day 0 of AZD1222 vaccination. All receptors derive from an adult in good health.

This chain links TRBV30 with TRBJ2-5; D ambiguous. V lost 0 bases to trimming and J lost 2 bases, with 10 bases between them. There are 14 residues in the CDR3. CDR1 GTSNPN and CDR2 SVGIG come from the germline V gene (reference sequence). CDR3 DNA sequence: TGTGCCTGGAGTGTCGGACCATTTCAAGAGACCCAGTACTTC. Translation: CAWSVGPFQETQYF.

This chain connects TRBV7-3 to TRBJ2-1; perhaps TRBD2 as D (6 bases). From germline, CDR1 is SGHTA and CDR2 FQGTGA. The CDR3 extends over 15 amino acids. Trimming left V 0 bases short and J 2 bases short, with 8 bases between. CDR3 coding DNA: TGTGCCAGCAGCTTAACGGGGACTGCCTACAATGAGCAGTTCTTC. Protein: CASSLTGTAYNEQFF.

The chain has TRBV2 and TRBJ2-2; tentatively, D is TRBD2 (6 bases). Trimming cost V 7 bases and J 5 bases, with 17 bases left between them. The CDR3 has 15 amino acids. Germline V lookup: CDR1 SNHLY, CDR2 FYNNEI. The CDR3 loop reads CASTDGSYRTGELFF. In DNA form, the CDR3 reads TGTGCCAGCACGGACGGGAGCTATAGAACCGGGGAGCTGTTTTTT.

The chain carries TRBV16 and TRBJ2-5, with D possibly matching TRBD2 (6 bases). Germline CDR1 is KGHSY and CDR2 is FQNENV. The V end lost 6 bases, the J end lost 4 bases, and 18 bases lay between the germline ends. CDR3 length: 15 residues. CDR3 residues: CASSQQRGGGETQYF. In DNA, the CDR3 is TGTGCCAGCAGTCAACAACGTGGGGGAGGAGAGACCCAGTACTTC.

The CDR3 DNA reads TGTGCCAGCAGCCATTACGGACAGGGGGGAGCTAACATTCAGTACTTC. Amino acid sequence: CASSHYGQGGANIQYF. The rearrangement joins TRBV3-1 (or the pseudogene TRBV3-2) to TRBJ2-4; TRBD1 matches 10 bases. Germline CDR1 and CDR2: LGHDT and YNNKEL (reference sequence). V shed 3 bases, J shed 7 bases, and the junction held 9 bases outside the gene matches. The CDR3 totals 16 residues.

The chain employs TRBV7-2 and TRBJ2-7; 13 positions match TRBD2. After removal of 4 bases from V and 2 bases from J, the junction contained 2 bases not matched to a gene. The CDR3 extends over 15 amino acids. Germline CDR1 SGHTA, CDR2 FQGNSA. The CDR3 DNA is TGTGCCAGCAGCTCGGGACTAGCGGGAACCTACGAGCAGTACTTC. This encodes CASSSGLAGTYEQYF.

V and J are TRBV3-1 (or the pseudogene TRBV3-2) and TRBJ2-4; 9 bases are a match to TRBD2. CDR3 length equals 16 residues. Germline values: CDR1 LGHDT, CDR2 YNNKEL (reference sequence). The V gene end was trimmed by 5 bases and the J gene end by 0 bases; junction bases not matched to a gene: 5. This CDR3 is CASSSRAGGAKNIQYF. CDR3 sequence (DNA): TGTGCCAGCAGCTCTCGAGCGGGGGGAGCCAAAAACATTCAGTACTTC.

The rearrangement joins TRBV7-2 to TRBJ2-7, with no clear D. Trimming pared 4 bases from V and 4 bases from J, leaving 8 bases between. The CDR3 runs to 12 residues. In germline, CDR1 is SGHTA, CDR2 FQGNSA. CDR3 protein: CASSSQGYEQYF. As DNA, the CDR3 is TGTGCCAGCAGCTCCCAAGGGTACGAGCAGTACTTC.

The chain uses TRBV12-3 or TRBV12-4 and TRBJ1-5; D is uncertain. This CDR3 has 11 amino acids. Trimming stripped 3 bases from V and 7 bases from J, with 4 bases between. The CDR3 sequence is CASSLVQPQHF. As DNA, the CDR3 is TGTGCCAGCAGTTTGGTGCAGCCCCAGCATTTT.

This clone has a handful of counts. The rearrangement joins TRBV6-5 to TRBJ2-2; tentatively, D is TRBD1 (6 bases). CDR1 MNHEY and CDR2 SVGAGI come from the germline V gene. The CDR3 length is 14 residues. Deletions cut 5 bases from V and 7 bases from J, with 14 bases between. In DNA form, the CDR3 reads TGTGCCAGCAGTCAGACAGGCGATAGCGGGGAGCTGTTTTTT. It translates to CASSQTGDSGELFF.

The rearrangement joins TRBV5-1 to TRBJ2-5, with 9 bases identical to TRBD1. Germline V lookup: CDR1 SGHRS, CDR2 YFSETQ. V shed 4 bases, J shed 5 bases, and the junction held 12 bases outside the gene matches. CDR3 size: 16 residues. This chain's CDR3 is CASSPRTGAQSETQYF. The CDR3, as DNA: TGCGCCAGCAGCCCGAGGACAGGGGCACAATCGGAGACCCAGTACTTC.

The J gene is TRBJ1-2, the V gene TRBV6-5; a weak D match, TRBD1 (5 bases). Trimming removed 6 bases from V and 8 bases from J, with 22 bases in between. The CDR3 runs 15 residues. Germline CDR1 and CDR2: MNHEY and SVGAGI. The CDR3 region is CASRPPGEARGGYTF. CDR3 in DNA: TGTGCCAGCAGACCCCCCGGGGAGGCCCGGGGCGGCTACACCTTC.

V gene TRBV11-3 combines with J gene TRBJ2-1; D perhaps matches TRBD1 (5 bases). Germline CDR1 SGHNT, CDR2 YENEEA. V was cut by 5 bases and J by 9 bases, with 11 bases left in between. There are 12 residues in the CDR3. CDR3 sequence (DNA): TGTGCCAGCAGCCGACAGTACGGTGAGCAGTTCTTC. Translation gives CASSRQYGEQFF.

V gene TRBV27 combines with J gene TRBJ2-1; D remains ambiguous. The V end lost 2 bases, the J end lost 4 bases, and 9 bases lay between the germline ends. From germline, CDR1 is MNHEY and CDR2 SMNVEV (reference sequence). The CDR3 extends over 14 amino acids. For the CDR3, the DNA is TGTGCCAGCAGTTTACAGGTCGGATACAATGAGCAGTTCTTC. Its translation: CASSLQVGYNEQFF.

This chain links TRBV11-2 with TRBJ1-6, with D possibly matching TRBD1 (5 bases). The CDR3 has 16 residues. Looked up from germline, CDR1 is SGHAT and CDR2 is FQNNGV. V shed 4 bases and J shed 6 bases, with 16 bases lying between them. CDR3 sequence: CASSSGGGLLNSPLHF. DNA of the CDR3: TGTGCCAGCAGCTCCGGGGGGGGTCTGCTTAATTCACCCCTCCACTTT.

The chain carries TRBV11-3 and TRBJ1-2, with 7 bases fitting TRBD1. The CDR3 is made up of 13 amino acids. Germline CDR1 is SGHNT and CDR2 is YENEEA. Germline trimming cut 2 bases from V and 7 bases from J; bases unmatched to any gene: 4. The CDR3 loop reads CASSLRGGGGYTF. In DNA, the CDR3 is TGTGCCAGCAGCTTAAGAGGGGGCGGTGGCTACACCTTC.

The chain is built from TRBV30 and TRBJ1-1; D call uncertain. CDR3 size: 13 residues. In germline, CDR1 is GTSNPN, CDR2 SVGIG (reference sequence). V lost 0 bases and J 6 bases, leaving 11 bases between the germline ends. Written as DNA, the CDR3 is TGTGCCTGGAGTGTACGGAGAGAATCTGAAGCTTTCTTT. It translates to CAWSVRRESEAFF.

The gene calls are TRBV5-1 and TRBJ2-5; weak D call: TRBD2 (7 bases). This CDR3 spans 14 amino acids. Trimming stripped 5 bases from V and 2 bases from J, with 13 bases between. Germline CDR1 is SGHRS and CDR2 is YFSETQ. The CDR3 region has the DNA TGCGCCAGCAGGGCGGGGGCCCCTCAAGAGACCCAGTACTTC. Its translation: CASRAGAPQETQYF. The variable domain in full, completed from reference TRBV5-1 and TRBJ2-5, reads KAGVTQTPRYLIKTRGQQVTLSCSPISGHRSVSWYQQTPGQGLQFLFEYFSETQRNKGNFPGRFSGRQFSNSRSEMNVSTLELGDSALYLCASRAGAPQETQYFGPGTRLLVL.

This chain uses TRBV6-5 with TRBJ2-7; TRBD2 matches 9 bases. The ends lost 5 bases at V and 3 bases at J; junction bases unmatched: 5. Germline V gene lookup returns CDR1 MNHEY and CDR2 SVGAGI. This CDR3 has 14 residues. The CDR3 sequence: CASSQGLAFYEQYF. The CDR3 region has the DNA TGTGCCAGCAGTCAGGGACTAGCCTTCTACGAGCAGTACTTC.

This chain connects TRBV5-6 to TRBJ2-5, with D possibly matching TRBD2 (6 bases). Germline CDR1 and CDR2: SGHDT and YYEEEE. V lost 4 bases to trimming and J lost 3 bases, with 16 bases between them. The CDR3 loop spans 15 amino acids. CDR3 sequence reads: CASSPTPSVEETQYF. The DNA of the CDR3 is TGTGCCAGCAGCCCTACTCCTAGCGTTGAAGAGACCCAGTACTTC.

J is TRBJ1-5 and V is TRBV5-4, with 9 bases aligning to TRBD1. V shed 4 bases, J shed 5 bases, and the junction held 1 base outside the gene matches. Germline V lookup: CDR1 SGHNT, CDR2 YYREEE (reference sequence). The length of the CDR3 is 13 residues. The CDR3 DNA reads TGTGCCAGCAGCACAGGGGGCGATCAGCCCCAGCATTTT. Protein: CASSTGGDQPQHF.

This rearrangement joins TRBV7-9 to TRBJ1-2; 8 positions agree with TRBD1. The V gene end was trimmed by 6 bases and the J gene end by 6 bases; junction bases not matched to a gene: 9. This CDR3 spans 14 amino acids. Germline loops: CDR1 SEHNR, CDR2 FQNEAQ (reference sequence). The DNA for the CDR3 is TGTGCCAGCAGGATCGATCGACAGGGGAATGGCTACACCTTC. It translates to CASRIDRQGNGYTF.

The chain employs TRBV7-2 and TRBJ1-3; no firm D call. Trimming took 3 bases from V and 0 from J, leaving 12 bases between them. From germline, CDR1 is SGHTA and CDR2 FQGNSA. The CDR3 contains 16 residues. CDR3 sequence reads: CASSFSQGSSGNTIYF. The DNA of the CDR3 is TGTGCCAGCAGCTTCAGTCAAGGGTCCTCTGGAAACACCATATATTTT.

The CDR3, as DNA: TGTGCCAGCAGCCGGGGGGGCGCGAAGACCCAGTACTTC. The encoded protein is CASSRGGAKTQYF. This sequence joins TRBV6-5 and TRBJ2-5, with 8 nucleotides matching TRBD2. The CDR3 has 13 amino acids. CDR1 and CDR2 (germline): MNHEY, SVGAGI. The V gene end was trimmed by 6 bases and the J gene end by 6 bases; junction bases not matched to a gene: 6.

This clone was picked up one time. The chain carries TRBV23-1 and TRBJ1-2, with D possibly being TRBD1 (6 bases). TRBV23-1 is reported as an ORF; its role is uncertain. V dropped 3 bases and J dropped 2 bases, with 16 bases sitting between them. CDR3 length equals 16 residues. The CDR3 sequence is CASSQPLRGVNYGYTF. CDR3 sequence (DNA): TGCGCCAGCAGTCAGCCGTTGAGGGGGGTAAACTATGGCTACACCTTC.

V and J are TRBV18 and TRBJ1-2; TRBD1 might be the D (6 bases). Trimming cost V 3 bases and J 6 bases, with 11 bases left between them. The CDR3 runs 13 residues. Germline V gene lookup returns CDR1 KGHSH and CDR2 LQKENI. In DNA form, the CDR3 reads TGTGCCAGCTCACCCGAACAGGGCGATGGCTACACCTTC. The encoded protein is CASSPEQGDGYTF.

The rearrangement joins TRBV19 to TRBJ2-2, with TRBD1 matching over 8 bases. V was pared by 3 bases and J by 6 bases, with 12 bases of the junction left unmatched. In germline, CDR1 is LNHDA, CDR2 SQIVND (reference sequence). This CDR3 comprises 17 residues. CDR3 region: CASSIRKQAGGSGELFF. In DNA, the CDR3 is TGTGCCAGTAGTATTAGGAAACAGGCAGGGGGCTCCGGGGAGCTGTTTTTT.